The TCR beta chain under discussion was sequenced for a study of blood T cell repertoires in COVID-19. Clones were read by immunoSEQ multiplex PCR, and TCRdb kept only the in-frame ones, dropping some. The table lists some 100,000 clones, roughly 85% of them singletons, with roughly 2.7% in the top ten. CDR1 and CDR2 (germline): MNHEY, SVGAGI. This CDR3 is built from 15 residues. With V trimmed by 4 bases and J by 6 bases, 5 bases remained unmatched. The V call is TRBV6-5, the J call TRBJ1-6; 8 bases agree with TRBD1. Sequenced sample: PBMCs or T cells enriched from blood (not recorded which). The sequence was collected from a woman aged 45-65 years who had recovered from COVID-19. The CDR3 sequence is CASSFRQGSNSPLHF. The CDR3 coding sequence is TGTGCCAGCAGTTTCAGACAGGGGAGTAATTCACCCCTCCACTTT.